This T cell receptor beta chain was documented in a study of blood T cell repertoires in COVID-19 (dated by TCRdb to about 2020). Background on the whole study: Samples covering the acute and convalescent phases of COVID-19 were provided by collaborators in the United States, Italy and Spain. The prospective study material was composed of cDNA or gDNA derived from T cells, B-cell-depleted T cells, or PBMCs. The dataset comprised deeply sampled blood TCRbeta repertoires from subjects exposed to, actively infected with, or recovered from COVID-19. The repertoires were made available in a free public database intended to serve as a resource for research on the immune response to SARS-CoV-2. Samples were obtained from the ongoing ImmuneRACE study (first 160 participants) and from over 1,000 subjects provided by 6 global collaborators. A de-identified subject ID, COVID-19 status, age in years and sex were almost always included in the sample metadata. Where HLA class I and class II types were available, the types were taken from metadata supplied by the sample provider, not from assay-based typing. Results and caveats for the whole study, not just this receptor: Clinical and demographic metadata were provided uncurated, with the amount varying by source and participant.

TCRbeta CDR3 regions were amplified from genomic DNA using the immunoSEQ Assay, a bias-controlled multiplex PCR. In the source study's methods: Within the assay, amplification of reference gene primers was used to estimate how many nucleated cells each sample contained. Sequence reads were collapsed and filtered to measure the absolute abundance of every unique TCRbeta CDR3 rearrangement. Productive Simpson clonality was computed per sample as the square root of Simpson's diversity index over productive rearrangements. TCRdb's version of the immuneACCESS table is confined to in-frame rearrangements and falls short of the full clone set. An unresolved V gene accounts for under half of the shortfall where checked; the remainder is of unknown origin. The V and J calls and clone size are taken from that table; D and trimming were inferred from the DNA. This sample is represented by some 500,000 clones; less than 90% of them were singletons. The top ten clones comprise 7.8% of the sample.

On this clone itself: Its antigen remains undetermined. Per-base qualities were not stored, and no clone one base away is much larger.

There are 13 amino acids in the CDR3, from cysteine to phenylalanine inclusive. Only CDR3 DNA is held: 39 bases, read in frame from base 1. V sheds 7 bases and J sheds 7 bases, leaving 11 bases between their ends. The CDR1 and CDR2 encoded by the germline V gene are MGHDK and SYGVNS. One collaborating source in Seattle enrolled patients during active infection and followed them longitudinally through the course of disease. The collaborating institutions used their own protocols to collect whole blood in K2EDTA tubes. Collaborator samples were shipped for TCRbeta analysis as frozen whole blood, isolated PBMCs, or DNA extracted from either sample type.

This clonotype was obtained from a woman aged 50 to 60 with COVID-19, enrolled during active disease. This sequence uses TRBV25-1 and TRBJ1-6; matching of 6 bases hints at TRBD1 as the D gene. Sequencing was done on a sample of peripheral blood. This receptor carries the CDR3 CASKGGGNSPLHF. The sequenced DNA is TGTGCCAGCAAGGGGGGGGGAAATTCACCCCTCCACTTT.